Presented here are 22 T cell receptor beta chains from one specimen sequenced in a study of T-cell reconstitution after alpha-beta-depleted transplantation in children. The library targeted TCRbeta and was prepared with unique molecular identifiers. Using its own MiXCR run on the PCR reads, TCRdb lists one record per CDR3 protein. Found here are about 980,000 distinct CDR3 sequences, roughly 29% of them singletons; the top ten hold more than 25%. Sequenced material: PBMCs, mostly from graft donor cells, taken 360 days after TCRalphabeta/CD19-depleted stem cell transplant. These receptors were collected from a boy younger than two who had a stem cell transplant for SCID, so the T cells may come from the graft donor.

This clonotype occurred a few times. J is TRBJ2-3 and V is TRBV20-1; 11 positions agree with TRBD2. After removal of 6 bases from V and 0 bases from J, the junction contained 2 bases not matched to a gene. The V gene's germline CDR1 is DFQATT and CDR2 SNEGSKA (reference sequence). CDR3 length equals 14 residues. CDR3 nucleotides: TGCAGTGCGGGACTAGCGGCTAGCACAGATACGCAGTATTTT. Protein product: CSAGLAASTDTQYF.

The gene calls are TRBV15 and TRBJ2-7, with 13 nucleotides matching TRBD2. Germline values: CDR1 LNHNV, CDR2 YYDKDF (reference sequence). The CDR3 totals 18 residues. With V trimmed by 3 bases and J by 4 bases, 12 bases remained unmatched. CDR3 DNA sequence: TGTGCCACCAGCAGGGCCACCGGGACTAGCGGGGTCCCATACGAGCAGTACTTC. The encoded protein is CATSRATGTSGVPYEQYF.

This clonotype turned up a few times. The CDR3 is CSARDLGLAFREQYF. For the CDR3, the DNA is TGCAGTGCTAGAGATCTAGGACTAGCCTTTCGCGAGCAGTACTTC. V gene TRBV20-1 combines with J gene TRBJ2-7; 8 bases are a match to TRBD2. Germline V gene data show CDR1 as DFQATT and CDR2 as SNEGSKA (reference sequence). The CDR3 loop spans 15 amino acids. Trimming cost V 0 bases and J 6 bases; bases outside gene matches: 10.

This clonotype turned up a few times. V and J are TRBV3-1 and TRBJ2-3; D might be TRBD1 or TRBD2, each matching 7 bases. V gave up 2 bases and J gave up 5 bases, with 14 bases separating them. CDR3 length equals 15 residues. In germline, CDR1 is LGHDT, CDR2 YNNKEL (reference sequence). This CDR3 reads CASSQSGRGRDTQYF. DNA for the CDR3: TGTGCCAGCAGCCAATCGGGGAGGGGGCGAGATACGCAGTATTTT.

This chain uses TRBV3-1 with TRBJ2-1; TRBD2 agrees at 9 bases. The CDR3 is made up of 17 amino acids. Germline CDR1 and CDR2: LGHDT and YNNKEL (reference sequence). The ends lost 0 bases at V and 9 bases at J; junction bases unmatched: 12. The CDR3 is CASSQDPFGERGVEQFF. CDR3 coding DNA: TGTGCCAGCAGCCAAGATCCCTTTGGGGAGCGGGGGGTTGAGCAGTTCTTC.

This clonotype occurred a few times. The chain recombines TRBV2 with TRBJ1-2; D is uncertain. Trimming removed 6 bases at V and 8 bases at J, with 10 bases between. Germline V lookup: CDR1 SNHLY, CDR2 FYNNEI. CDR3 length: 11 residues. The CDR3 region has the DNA TGTGCCAGCAGAGGTGACAAGGGCTACACCTTC. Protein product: CASRGDKGYTF.

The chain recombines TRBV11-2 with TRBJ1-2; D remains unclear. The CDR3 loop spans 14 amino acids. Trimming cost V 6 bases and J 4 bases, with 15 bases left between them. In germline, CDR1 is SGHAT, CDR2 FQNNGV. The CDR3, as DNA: TGTGCCAGCAGACCAACGTCAGCTATCTATGGCTACACCTTC. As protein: CASRPTSAIYGYTF.

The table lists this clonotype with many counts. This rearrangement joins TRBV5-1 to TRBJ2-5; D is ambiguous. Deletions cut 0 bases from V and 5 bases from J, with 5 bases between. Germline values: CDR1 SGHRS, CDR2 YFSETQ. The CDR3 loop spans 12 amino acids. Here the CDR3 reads CASSLAEETQYF. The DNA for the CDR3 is TGCGCCAGCAGCTTGGCCGAGGAGACCCAGTACTTC. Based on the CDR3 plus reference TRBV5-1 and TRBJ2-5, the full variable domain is KAGVTQTPRYLIKTRGQQVTLSCSPISGHRSVSWYQQTPGQGLQFLFEYFSETQRNKGNFPGRFSGRQFSNSRSEMNVSTLELGDSALYLCASSLAEETQYFGPGTRLLVL.

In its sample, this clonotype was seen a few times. In DNA, the CDR3 is TGTGCCAGCAGCCGACGACAGGGCCTCAACAATGAGCAGTTCTTC. The encoded protein is CASSRRQGLNNEQFF. The chain links TRBV7-9 to TRBJ2-1, with 7 bases aligning to TRBD1. The V gene's germline CDR1 is SEHNR and CDR2 FQNEAQ (reference sequence). CDR3 length equals 15 residues. Trimming removed 5 bases from V and 5 bases from J; junction bases left unmatched: 9.

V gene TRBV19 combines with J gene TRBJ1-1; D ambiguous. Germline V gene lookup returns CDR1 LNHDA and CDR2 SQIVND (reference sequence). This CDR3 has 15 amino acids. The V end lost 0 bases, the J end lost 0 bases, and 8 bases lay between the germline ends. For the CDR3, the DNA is TGTGCCAGTAGTATAGAGGGGTTAATGAACACTGAAGCTTTCTTT. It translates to CASSIEGLMNTEAFF.

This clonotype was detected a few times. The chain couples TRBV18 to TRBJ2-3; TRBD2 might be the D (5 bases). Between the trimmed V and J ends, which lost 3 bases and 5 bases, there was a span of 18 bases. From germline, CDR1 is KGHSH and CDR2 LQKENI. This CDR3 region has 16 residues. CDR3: CASSPGDGLARDTQYF. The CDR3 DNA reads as TGTGCCAGCTCACCTGGCGACGGACTGGCGAGAGATACGCAGTATTTT.

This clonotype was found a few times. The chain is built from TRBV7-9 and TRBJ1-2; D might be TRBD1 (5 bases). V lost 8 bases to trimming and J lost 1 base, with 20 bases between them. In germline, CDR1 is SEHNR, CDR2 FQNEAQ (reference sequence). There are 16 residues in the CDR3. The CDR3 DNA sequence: TGTGCCAGCGAAGTTTACGGAGGGGAGGATAACTATGGCTACACCTTC. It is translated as CASEVYGGEDNYGYTF.

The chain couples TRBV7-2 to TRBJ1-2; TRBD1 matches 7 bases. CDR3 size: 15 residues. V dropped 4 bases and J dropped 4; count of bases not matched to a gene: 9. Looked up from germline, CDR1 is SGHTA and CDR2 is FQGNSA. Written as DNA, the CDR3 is TGTGCCAGCAGCTCAGGGAGGGGGCAAGGCTATGGCTACACCTTC. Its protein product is CASSSGRGQGYGYTF.

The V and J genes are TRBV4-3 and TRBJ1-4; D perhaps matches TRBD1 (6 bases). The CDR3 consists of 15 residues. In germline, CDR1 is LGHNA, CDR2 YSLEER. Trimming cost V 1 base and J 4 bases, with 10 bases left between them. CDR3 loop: CASSQGTGSNEKLFF. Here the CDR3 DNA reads TGCGCCAGCAGCCAAGGCACAGGGAGTAATGAAAAACTGTTTTTT.

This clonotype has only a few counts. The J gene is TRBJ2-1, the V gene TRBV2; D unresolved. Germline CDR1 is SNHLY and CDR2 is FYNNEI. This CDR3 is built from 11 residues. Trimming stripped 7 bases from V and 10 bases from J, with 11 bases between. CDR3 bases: TGTGCCAGCACCTCGGTTGGCGAGCAGTTCTTC. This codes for CASTSVGEQFF.

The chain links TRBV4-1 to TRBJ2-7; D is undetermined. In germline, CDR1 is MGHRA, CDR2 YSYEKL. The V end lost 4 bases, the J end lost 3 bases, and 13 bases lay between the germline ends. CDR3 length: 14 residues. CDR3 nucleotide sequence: TGCGCCAGCAGCCTCATTGGACGGATCTACGAGCAGTACTTC. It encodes CASSLIGRIYEQYF.

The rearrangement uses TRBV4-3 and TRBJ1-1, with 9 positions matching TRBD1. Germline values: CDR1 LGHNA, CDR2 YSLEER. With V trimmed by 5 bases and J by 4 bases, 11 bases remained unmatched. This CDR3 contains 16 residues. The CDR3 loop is CASSRGTGGVGTEAFF. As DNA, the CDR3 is TGCGCCAGCAGCAGGGGCACAGGGGGCGTCGGCACTGAAGCTTTCTTT.

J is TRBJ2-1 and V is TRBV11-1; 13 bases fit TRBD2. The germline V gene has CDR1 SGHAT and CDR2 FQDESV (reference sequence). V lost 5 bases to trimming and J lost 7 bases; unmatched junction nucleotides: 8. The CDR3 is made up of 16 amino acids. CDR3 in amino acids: CASSPTRLAGGNEQFF. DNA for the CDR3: TGTGCCAGCAGCCCAACACGACTAGCGGGGGGTAATGAGCAGTTCTTC.

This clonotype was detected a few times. The CDR3 reads CASSPGDSEKLFF. Written as DNA, the CDR3 is TGCGCCAGCAGCCCGGGGGACAGTGAAAAACTGTTTTTT. This chain connects TRBV5-1 to TRBJ1-4; 7 bases line up with TRBD1. The length of the CDR3 is 13 residues. CDR1 SGHRS and CDR2 YFSETQ come from the germline V gene. J gave up 7 bases and V 4 bases, and 4 bases lay outside the gene matches.

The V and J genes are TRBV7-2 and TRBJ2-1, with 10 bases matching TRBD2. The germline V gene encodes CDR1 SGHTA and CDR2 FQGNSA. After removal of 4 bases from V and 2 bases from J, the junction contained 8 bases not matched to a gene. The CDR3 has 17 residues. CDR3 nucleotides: TGTGCCAGCAGCTCGTCATCTCTAGCGGGGGCCTACAATGAGCAGTTCTTC. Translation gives CASSSSSLAGAYNEQFF.

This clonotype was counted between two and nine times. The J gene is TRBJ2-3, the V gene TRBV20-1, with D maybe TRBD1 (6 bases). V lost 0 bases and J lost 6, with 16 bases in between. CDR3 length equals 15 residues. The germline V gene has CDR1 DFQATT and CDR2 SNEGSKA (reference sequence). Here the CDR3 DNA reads TGCAGTGCTAGAGATAGAGGGGGTTTTTCGGATACGCAGTATTTT. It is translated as CSARDRGGFSDTQYF.

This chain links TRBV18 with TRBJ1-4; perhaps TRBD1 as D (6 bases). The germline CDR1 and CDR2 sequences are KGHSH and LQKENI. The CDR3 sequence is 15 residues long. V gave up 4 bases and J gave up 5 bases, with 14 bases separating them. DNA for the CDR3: TGTGCCAGCTCACGGACGGGGGGCCTAAATGAAAAACTGTTTTTT. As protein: CASSRTGGLNEKLFF.